This T cell receptor (beta chain) appears in the sequencing data of a study of T cells in women clearing cervical HPV infection. Overall study context: Cases' blood sampling followed lesion detection by median roughly five months (90 to 200).

Concerning this clone itself: Its antigen is as yet unknown. The read terminates 3 residues ahead of where the CDR3 ends, so the germline J gene completes it.

The protocol was immunoSEQ multiplex PCR, while the TCRdb copy is restricted to in-frame clones and leaves out a portion. Its table records tens of thousands of clones. CDR3 length equals 14 residues. Deletions cut 2 bases from V and 5 bases from J, with 10 bases between. Germline lookup yields CDR1 MNHNS and CDR2 SASEGT. General observations from the study: Repertoire richness, not evenness, was significantly elevated in CIN3+ cases versus controls.

Prevalent HPV16 infections were excluded; only incident single HPV16 infections included. Source material: blood buffy coat. The receptor comes from a woman between 18 and 70 years old with a cervical HPV16 infection that either progressed to CIN3+ or cleared (not recorded which). The V gene is TRBV6-1, the J gene TRBJ1-5, with D possibly TRBD1 on 6 matching bases. The part of the CDR3 DNA that was read is TGTGCCAGCAGTGAAAGGACAGTTGATCAGCCC. Amino acid sequence: CASSERTVDQP. The full CDR3 protein is CASSERTVDQPQHF.